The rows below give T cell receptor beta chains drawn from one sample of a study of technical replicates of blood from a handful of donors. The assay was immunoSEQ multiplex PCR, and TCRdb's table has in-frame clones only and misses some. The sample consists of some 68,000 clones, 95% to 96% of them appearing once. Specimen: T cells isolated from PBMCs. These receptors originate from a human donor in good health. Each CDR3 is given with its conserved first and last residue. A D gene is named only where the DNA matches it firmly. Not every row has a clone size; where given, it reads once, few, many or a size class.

DNA: TGTGCCAGCAGTGAACAAGGGGCGGACTATGGCTACACCTTC
CDR3: CASSEQGADYGYTF
size: once
length: 14
J: TRBJ1-2
V: TRBV2
D: NA

DNA: TGTGCCAGTAGTAGAAATCCCCGACAACTGAACACTGAAGCTTTCTTT
CDR3: CASSRNPRQLNTEAFF
size: NA
length: 16
J: TRBJ1-1
V: TRBV19
D: NA

DNA: TGTGCCAGCAGCCCTCCCGGGGGAGGAACCTACGAGCAGTACTTC
CDR3: CASSPPGGGTYEQYF
size: NA
length: 15
J: TRBJ2-7
V: TRBV6-5
D: NA

DNA: TGCGCCAGCAGTGAAGAGGCTAGCGGGAGGTATGAGCAGTTCTTC
CDR3: CASSEEASGRYEQFF
size: NA
length: 15
J: TRBJ2-1
V: TRBV10-1
D: TRBD2

DNA: TGTGCCAGCCGACAGGGGTCGTGGCAGGGGAACACTGAAGCTTTCTTT
CDR3: CASRQGSWQGNTEAFF
size: NA
length: 16
J: TRBJ1-1
V: TRBV19
D: TRBD1

DNA: TGTGCCAGCAGCTCCCGACAGGGTGGAATCCAGCTAGCCAAAAACATTCAGTACTTC
CDR3: CASSSRQGGIQLAKNIQYF
size: NA
length: 19
J: TRBJ2-4
V: TRBV5-5
D: TRBD1

DNA: TGTGCCTGGAGCTTAGCGGGATTAGCCAAAAACATTCAGTACTTC
CDR3: CAWSLAGLAKNIQYF
size: NA
length: 15
J: TRBJ2-4
V: TRBV30
D: TRBD2

DNA: TGTGCCAGCTCACCACCGGTGGGGGCAGGAGTCGACGAGCAGTACTTC
CDR3: CASSPPVGAGVDEQYF
size: once
length: 16
J: TRBJ2-7
V: TRBV18
D: NA

DNA: TGTGCCAGCAGTGACTCAAGTGGAGACAATGAGCAGTTCTTC
CDR3: CASSDSSGDNEQFF
size: once
length: 14
J: TRBJ2-1
V: TRBV6-4
D: NA

DNA: TGTGCCAGCAGTACAACCGGACACCGGAACACCGGGGAGCTGTTTTTT
CDR3: CASSTTGHRNTGELFF
size: NA
length: 16
J: TRBJ2-2
V: TRBV25-1
D: NA

DNA: TGTGCTAGTGGTCAATTCAGACTAGCGGGGGGGCGGGAGACCCAGTACTTC
CDR3: CASGQFRLAGGRETQYF
size: NA
length: 17
J: TRBJ2-5
V: TRBV12-5
D: TRBD2

DNA: TGTGCCAGTACCCAGATAGCCTCGGGCAATCAGCCCCAGCATTTT
CDR3: CASTQIASGNQPQHF
size: NA
length: 15
J: TRBJ1-5
V: TRBV19
D: NA

DNA: TGTGCCAGCAGTTTAGTTTCACATAATGAAAAACTGTTTTTT
CDR3: CASSLVSHNEKLFF
size: NA
length: 14
J: TRBJ1-4
V: TRBV28
D: NA

DNA: TGTGCCAGCAGCCGAGCGGTAAATGAGCAGTTCTTC
CDR3: CASSRAVNEQFF
size: NA
length: 12
J: TRBJ2-1
V: TRBV7-8
D: NA

DNA: TGTGCCAGCAGTGCTACGTCGGGGGGCTCTGGAAACACCATATATTTT
CDR3: CASSATSGGSGNTIYF
size: NA
length: 16
J: TRBJ1-3
V: TRBV14
D: NA

DNA: TGTGCCAGCAGCTTAGTTGGAGGAGACAGGGGCCGGTTGGATACGCAGTATTTT
CDR3: CASSLVGGDRGRLDTQYF
size: NA
length: 18
J: TRBJ2-3
V: TRBV7-8
D: TRBD1

DNA: TGTGCCAGCAGCAACAGGGTCAATAATTCACCCCTCCACTTT
CDR3: CASSNRVNNSPLHF
size: NA
length: 14
J: TRBJ1-6
V: TRBV7-9
D: NA

DNA: TGCGCCAGCAGCCAACCGACTAGCGGGAGCTCCTACGAGCAGTACTTC
CDR3: CASSQPTSGSSYEQYF
size: NA
length: 16
J: TRBJ2-7
V: TRBV4-1
D: TRBD2

DNA: TGTGCCAGCAGTCGCGGGCCCTGGGACTATGGCTACACCTTC
CDR3: CASSRGPWDYGYTF
size: NA
length: 14
J: TRBJ1-2
V: TRBV7-9
D: NA

DNA: TGCAGCGCTGAACAGAACACTGAAGCTTTCTTT
CDR3: CSAEQNTEAFF
size: NA
length: 11
J: TRBJ1-1
V: TRBV29-1
D: NA

DNA: TGTGCCAGCAGCTTAGTTAGCGGGGGCGAAAAACTGTTTTTT
CDR3: CASSLVSGGEKLFF
size: NA
length: 14
J: TRBJ1-4
V: TRBV7-9
D: NA

DNA: TGTGCCAGCAGTTTTGGGAGCTATGGCTACACCTTC
CDR3: CASSFGSYGYTF
size: NA
length: 12
J: TRBJ1-2
V: TRBV7-9
D: NA

DNA: TGCGCCAGCAGCCCCCCCGGGGTGTCCGCCGAGCAGTACTTC
CDR3: CASSPPGVSAEQYF
size: NA
length: 14
J: TRBJ2-7
V: TRBV5-1
D: NA

DNA: TGCGCCAGCAGCCAAGAGTGGCCTCAGCCCCAGCATTTT
CDR3: CASSQEWPQPQHF
size: NA
length: 13
J: TRBJ1-5
V: TRBV4-1
D: NA

DNA: TGTGCCAGCAGTGACTCGACAGGGTCGGCTAGCGGGAACCGGTACGAGCAGTACTTC
CDR3: CASSDSTGSASGNRYEQYF
size: NA
length: 19
J: TRBJ2-7
V: TRBV6-4
D: TRBD2

DNA: TGTGCCAGTAATAGAGGGACAGGGATTGATAGCGACACTGAAGCTTTCTTT
CDR3: CASNRGTGIDSDTEAFF
size: NA
length: 17
J: TRBJ1-1
V: TRBV19
D: TRBD1

DNA: TGTGCCAGCAGTGTATCAGGGAATAGCAATCAGCCCCAGCATTTT
CDR3: CASSVSGNSNQPQHF
size: NA
length: 15
J: TRBJ1-5
V: TRBV2
D: NA

DNA: TGTGCCAGCAGCTTACGACTAGCGGGGACGCCAGGTACGCAGTATTTT
CDR3: CASSLRLAGTPGTQYF
size: NA
length: 16
J: TRBJ2-3
V: TRBV5-8
D: TRBD2

DNA: TGTGCCAGCAGTTACGCAGGGGGCGACACCGGGGAGCTGTTTTTT
CDR3: CASSYAGGDTGELFF
size: NA
length: 15
J: TRBJ2-2
V: TRBV6-5
D: TRBD1

DNA: TGTGCCAGCAGTTTAGTCACCTACGAGCAGTACTTC
CDR3: CASSLVTYEQYF
size: NA
length: 12
J: TRBJ2-7
V: TRBV28
D: NA

DNA: TGTGCCAGCAGTGCCGGGACTCTACCCACAGATACGCAGTATTTT
CDR3: CASSAGTLPTDTQYF
size: once
length: 15
J: TRBJ2-3
V: TRBV6-4
D: NA

DNA: TGTGCCAGCAGTTCCGCCGGGACAGTTTCCTACGAGCAGTACTTC
CDR3: CASSSAGTVSYEQYF
size: NA
length: 15
J: TRBJ2-7
V: TRBV28
D: TRBD1

DNA: TGTGCCAGCTGGAGCCCTAACACCGGGGAGCTGTTTTTT
CDR3: CASWSPNTGELFF
size: NA
length: 13
J: TRBJ2-2
V: TRBV27
D: NA

DNA: TGTGCCAGCTCACCTTCGCTGGAGGCGGGGGTCAACAATGAGCAGTTCTTC
CDR3: CASSPSLEAGVNNEQFF
size: NA
length: 17
J: TRBJ2-1
V: TRBV18
D: TRBD2

DNA: TGTGCCAGCAGCTTAACACCCGGGACTAGCGGGTTCAATGAGCAGTTCTTC
CDR3: CASSLTPGTSGFNEQFF
size: NA
length: 17
J: TRBJ2-1
V: TRBV7-9
D: TRBD2

DNA: TGCGCCAGCAGGTTTGTCGGGAAGAACACTGAAGCTTTCTTT
CDR3: CASRFVGKNTEAFF
size: few
length: 14
J: TRBJ1-1
V: TRBV4-1
D: NA